This is a list of T cell receptor beta chains from one sample in a study of blood T cells in healthy people across ages. TCRdb ran MiXCR on the 5' RACE reads and lists one entry per CDR3 protein. The sample has about 1.8 million distinct CDR3 sequences; 40% to 55% are singletons. Sequencing was done on a sample of blood. The receptors derive from a woman aged 40 to 50 in good health. Each CDR3 is given with its conserved first and last residue. D genes are given only for firm matches.

j_gene,d_gene,v_gene,len,CDR3aa
TRBJ2-5,TRBD1,TRBV20-1,16,CSARSRPGQPQETQYF
TRBJ1-2,.,TRBV28,14,CASSSQPPNYGYTF
TRBJ1-4,.,TRBV6-5,16,CASSYSGPSPGEKLFF
TRBJ2-1,.,TRBV20-1,12,CSASDLNNEQFF
TRBJ1-6,TRBD1,TRBV4-3,16,CASSHGRTGRNSPLHF
TRBJ1-2,TRBD1,TRBV5-1,15,CASSDGQGNDYGYTF
TRBJ2-3,TRBD2,TRBV29-1,15,CSVRALLAGADTQYF
TRBJ2-4,.,TRBV28,14,CASSPRTNVNIQYF
TRBJ1-1,.,TRBV5-1,17,CASSLAIRGRPNTEAFF
TRBJ2-5,.,TRBV18,14,CASSSGQKQETQYF
TRBJ2-5,.,TRBV27,13,CASSSVAGETQYF
TRBJ2-1,TRBD2,TRBV12-3/TRBV12-4,16,CASRPSSGGSYNEQFF
TRBJ2-4,.,TRBV5-6,14,CASSTGSKPHIQYF
TRBJ1-2,TRBD1,TRBV15,17,CATSRDGGQLSGYGYTF
TRBJ1-4,.,TRBV24-1,13,CATRSATNEKLFF
TRBJ2-2,TRBD2,TRBV6-5,17,CASSYGRLAGNTGELFF
TRBJ1-2,TRBD1,TRBV28,15,CASSLLGTGGYGYTF
TRBJ2-5,.,TRBV20-1,12,CSAGRGGQTQYF
TRBJ1-2,.,TRBV25-1,12,CASSRHPYGYTF
TRBJ1-2,.,TRBV12-3/TRBV12-4,15,CASSRGANLNYGYTF
TRBJ2-7,.,TRBV5-5,15,CASSLSPDSSYEQYF
TRBJ1-2,.,TRBV6-1,13,CAGGQQGGYGYTF
TRBJ2-1,.,TRBV5-4,15,CASTQPSSSYNEQFF
TRBJ1-6,.,TRBV4-3,16,CASSQDGRGGYSPLHF
TRBJ2-1,.,TRBV11-2,15,CASSLARERHNEQFF
TRBJ2-5,.,TRBV20-1,12,CSAKWGQETQYF
TRBJ2-3,.,TRBV7-2,14,CASSVWGSPDTQYF
TRBJ2-1,.,TRBV20-1,14,CSARDGGLYNEQFF
TRBJ2-3,.,TRBV12-3/TRBV12-4,22,CASSFRDRGLLAGGHLTDTQYF
TRBJ2-5,.,TRBV18,17,CASSPHRTQGFGETQYF
TRBJ2-3,.,TRBV20-1,14,CSARPAQSTDTQYF
TRBJ2-1,TRBD2,TRBV18,17,CASSPPWLAGNSNEQFF
TRBJ1-5,.,TRBV5-1,13,CASPWGYNQPQHF
TRBJ1-6,.,TRBV20-1,10,CSARRNTLHF
TRBJ2-7,.,TRBV20-1,15,CSAREILAFSYEQYF
.,TRBD2,TRBV6-1,16,CASREAGLAGPYEQYF
.,TRBD1,TRBV4-3,15,CASSQSGTAVYEQYF
TRBJ1-4,.,TRBV28,15,CASSSRGRGDEKLFF
TRBJ2-7,.,TRBV12-3/TRBV12-4,14,CASRRGISTYEQYF
TRBJ2-7,.,TRBV7-9,15,CASSLSGEVSYEQYF